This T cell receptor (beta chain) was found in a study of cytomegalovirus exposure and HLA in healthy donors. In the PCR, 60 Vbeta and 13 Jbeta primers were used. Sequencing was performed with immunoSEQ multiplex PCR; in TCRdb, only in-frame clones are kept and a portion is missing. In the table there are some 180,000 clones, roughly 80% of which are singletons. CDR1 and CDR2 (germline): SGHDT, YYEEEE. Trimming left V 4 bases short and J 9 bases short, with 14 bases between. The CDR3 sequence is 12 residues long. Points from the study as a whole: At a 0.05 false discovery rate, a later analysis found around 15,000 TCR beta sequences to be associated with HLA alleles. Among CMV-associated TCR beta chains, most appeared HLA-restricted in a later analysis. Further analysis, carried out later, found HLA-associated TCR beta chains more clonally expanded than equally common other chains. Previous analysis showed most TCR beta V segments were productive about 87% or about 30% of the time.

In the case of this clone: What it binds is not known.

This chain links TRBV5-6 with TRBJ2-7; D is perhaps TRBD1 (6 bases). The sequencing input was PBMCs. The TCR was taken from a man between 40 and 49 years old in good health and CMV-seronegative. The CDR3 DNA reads TGTGCCAGCAGCCTCGAGTTAGGGGGGCAGTACTTC. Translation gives CASSLELGGQYF.